The 20 T cell receptor beta chains below come from one sample, sequenced in a study of T-cell reconstitution after alpha-beta-depleted transplantation in children. Preparing the TCRbeta library involved the use of unique molecular identifiers. TCRdb independently ran MiXCR on the PCR reads; one entry per CDR3 protein. The sample lists 150,000 to 200,000 distinct CDR3 sequences, 13% to 15% seen once, with about 13% in the top ten. The input for sequencing was PBMCs from the stem cell graft donor, taken from the stem cell graft. The receptors derive from a human donor who donated a stem cell graft to a child with acute lymphoblastic leukemia.

The chain recombines TRBV28 with TRBJ2-5, with 10 positions matching TRBD1. Germline CDR1 is MDHEN and CDR2 is SYDVKM. The CDR3 runs 14 residues. J was trimmed by 5 bases and V by 6 bases; bases with no gene match: 6. The CDR3 reads CASSDRGLGETQYF. CDR3 bases: TGTGCCAGCAGCGACAGGGGGCTTGGTGAGACCCAGTACTTC. The variable domain in full, with the rest retrieved from reference TRBV28 and TRBJ2-5, is DVKVTQSSRYLVKRTGEKVFLECVQDMDHENMFWYRQDPGLGLRLIYFSYDVKMKEKGDIPEGYSVSREKKERFSLILESASTNQTSMYLCASSDRGLGETQYFGPGTRLLVL.

On this clonotype: An end of the junction does not agree with germline; a read error may underlie this. The chain couples TRBV20-1 to TRBJ2-7, with 15 bases aligning to TRBD2. The CDR3 sequence is 19 residues long. Germline CDR1 reads DFQATT; CDR2 reads SNEGSKA (reference sequence). The CDR3 bases are TGCTGTGCTGGGGGGACTAGCGGGAGGCGAACCACCTGGGGGTCCGAGCAGTACTTC. It translates to CCAGGTSGRRTTWGSEQYF.

There are many counts of this clonotype. This chain joins TRBV29-1 and TRBJ1-2; 8 bases map to TRBD1. CDR3 length equals 11 residues. V dropped 7 bases and J dropped 7; count of bases not matched to a gene: 5. Germline CDR1 is SQVTM and CDR2 is ANQGSEA. CDR3 nucleotide sequence: TGCAGCGCCCGGACAGGGTTTGGCTACACCTTC. Translated: CSARTGFGYTF.

This clonotype was recorded a few times. V is TRBV7-6 and J is TRBJ2-2, with 7 nucleotides matching TRBD1. V shed 4 bases, J shed 2 bases, and the junction held 4 bases outside the gene matches. Germline assignment: CDR1 SGHVS and CDR2 FNYEAQ. The CDR3 is 15 residues long. The CDR3 DNA reads as TGTGCCAGCAGCTCCGACAGGGCTAACACCGGGGAGCTGTTTTTT. Translated: CASSSDRANTGELFF.

V is TRBV20-1 and J is TRBJ2-3; D is unclear. Trimming left V 8 bases short and J 4 bases short, with 13 bases between. Germline V gives CDR1 DFQATT, CDR2 SNEGSKA (reference sequence). CDR3 size: 12 residues. CDR3 in amino acids: CSTARRPDTQYF. The CDR3 region has the DNA TGCAGTACCGCCCGCAGGCCAGATACGCAGTATTTT.

The chain has TRBV7-6 and TRBJ1-5; D gene unclear. The V end was cut by 2 bases, the J end by 4 bases, with 9 bases between. In germline, CDR1 is SGHVS, CDR2 FNYEAQ. The CDR3 length is 14 residues. This chain's CDR3 is CASSLSGHNQPQHF. The CDR3 bases are TGTGCCAGCAGCTTATCCGGGCATAATCAGCCCCAGCATTTT.

At least ten counts were recorded for this clonotype. The chain uses TRBV28 and TRBJ2-1; D gene uncertain. CDR3 length: 13 residues. V lost 7 bases to trimming and J lost 11 bases, with 18 bases between them. The germline V gene encodes CDR1 MDHEN and CDR2 SYDVKM. DNA of the CDR3: TGTGCCAGCACGCTAAATAATCCGAGTAAGCAGTTCTTC. Residues: CASTLNNPSKQFF.

This clonotype was seen repeatedly, ten times or more. This chain joins TRBV20-1 and TRBJ1-1, with 7 bases fitting TRBD1. J was trimmed by 8 bases and V by 6 bases; bases with no gene match: 6. The CDR3 is 11 amino acids. The V gene's germline CDR1 is DFQATT and CDR2 SNEGSKA (reference sequence). Here the CDR3 reads CSALGTVEAFF. The CDR3 DNA sequence: TGCAGTGCCCTAGGGACAGTAGAAGCTTTCTTT.

This clonotype was observed many times. The chain uses TRBV5-1 and TRBJ2-1; D gene unclear. In germline, CDR1 is SGHRS, CDR2 YFSETQ. The ends were cut back, 0 bases at V and 11 bases at J, with 6 bases in the middle. The length of the CDR3 is 11 residues. CDR3 sequence reads: CASSLGVQQFF. The CDR3 coding sequence is TGCGCCAGCAGCTTGGGGGTGCAGCAGTTCTTC.

This clonotype was counted ten times or more. The chain employs TRBV5-1 and TRBJ1-1; D uncertain. This CDR3 region has 14 residues. V was clipped by 4 bases and J by 6 bases, with 16 bases between them. Germline CDR1 SGHRS, CDR2 YFSETQ. The CDR3: CASSEPTHGPEAFF. Here the CDR3 DNA reads TGCGCCAGCAGCGAGCCCACTCACGGCCCTGAAGCTTTCTTT.

This clonotype has a count of ten or more. The rearrangement links TRBV12-3 or TRBV12-4 to TRBJ2-3; TRBD1 matches at 10 bases. This CDR3 contains 15 residues. V was pared by 5 bases and J by 4 bases, with 6 bases of the junction left unmatched. CDR3 DNA sequence: TGTGCCAGCAGTGGGACAGGGGCTGCGGCAGATACGCAGTATTTT. This translates into CASSGTGAAADTQYF.

This clonotype was detected many times. V and J are TRBV5-1 and TRBJ2-5; a weak D match, TRBD2 (6 bases). CDR3 size: 17 residues. Germline values: CDR1 SGHRS, CDR2 YFSETQ. V was trimmed by 0 bases and J by 5 bases, leaving 20 bases between them. This CDR3 reads CASSLVVGGGFEETQYF. The CDR3 DNA follows: TGCGCCAGCAGCTTGGTGGTGGGAGGAGGTTTTGAGGAGACCCAGTACTTC.

This clonotype was detected ten times or more. The CDR3: CASSLVVNEKLFF. The CDR3 bases are TGTGCCAGCAGCTTAGTGGTGAATGAAAAACTGTTTTTT. V and J are TRBV11-2 and TRBJ1-4; no definite D call. The CDR3 sequence is 13 residues long. The V gene's germline CDR1 is SGHAT and CDR2 FQNNGV. Trimming stripped 1 base from V and 5 bases from J, with 5 bases between. The variable domain in full, completed from reference TRBV11-2 and TRBJ1-4, reads EAGVAQSPRYKIIEKRQSVAFWCNPISGHATLYWYQQILGQGPKLLIQFQNNGVVDDSQLPKDRFSAERLKGVDSTLKIQPAKLEDSAVYLCASSLVVNEKLFFGSGTQLSVL.

This clonotype occurred many times. This chain connects TRBV20-1 to TRBJ1-1; unclear D gene. The CDR3 has 15 residues. Trimming removed 3 bases from V and 1 base from J, with 15 bases in between. Looked up from germline, CDR1 is DFQATT and CDR2 is SNEGSKA (reference sequence). CDR3 DNA sequence: TGCAGTGCTAGGTTGGGATCGGGAGGGAACACTGAAGCTTTCTTT. It encodes CSARLGSGGNTEAFF.

This clonotype was seen many times. The V and J genes are TRBV12-3 or TRBV12-4 and TRBJ2-1; 7 bases line up with TRBD1. CDR3 length: 15 amino acids. The junction had 10 bases not matched to a gene; V was cut back by 5 bases and J by 6 bases. The DNA for the CDR3 is TGTGCCAGCAGTCCAACAGGGGATTGGGGCAATGAGCAGTTCTTC. This encodes CASSPTGDWGNEQFF.

This rearrangement joins TRBV12-3 or TRBV12-4 to TRBJ1-3, with a weak D call TRBD1 (5 bases). CDR3 length: 14 amino acids. V shed 8 bases and J shed 0 bases, with 11 bases lying between them. The CDR3 region has the DNA TGTGCCAGCGGGGGACGTAACTCTGGAAACACCATATATTTT. This codes for CASGGRNSGNTIYF.

The chain uses TRBV6-2 or TRBV6-3 and TRBJ1-4, with 7 bases identical to TRBD1. Germline CDR1 and CDR2: MNHEY and SVGEGT. After removal of 8 bases from V and 14 bases from J, the junction contained 11 bases not matched to a gene. This CDR3 has 12 amino acids. In DNA, the CDR3 is TGTGCCAGCTCGACAGGGCGAACAGGGCTGTTTTTT. Translation: CASSTGRTGLFF.

In regard to this clonotype: This may come from a read error, since a much larger clone is one base off. The gene calls are TRBV28 and TRBJ2-1; D possibly corresponds to TRBD2 (6 bases). The CDR3 sequence is 15 residues long. CDR1 and CDR2 (germline): MDHEN, SYDVKM. CDR3 sequence reads: CASSPFPLALMMQCF. CDR3 nucleotides: TGTGCCAGCAGTCCCTTCCCACTAGCTCTAATGATGCAGTGCTTC.

This clonotype was counted ten times or more. The chain is built from TRBV6-1 and TRBJ2-1, with 7 nucleotides matching TRBD2. Per the germline V gene, CDR1 is MNHNS and CDR2 is SASEGT. CDR3 size: 14 residues. J was trimmed by 4 bases and V by 7 bases; bases with no gene match: 7. In nucleotides, the CDR3 is TGTGCCAGCACACCCCGGGGGGTATACAATGAGCAGTTCTTC. It codes for CASTPRGVYNEQFF.

In its sample, this clonotype was seen a few times. Written as DNA, the CDR3 is TGCAGTGCTAGTGTCGGAATTTTAGCGGAAAGCACAGATACGCAGTATTTT. As protein: CSASVGILAESTDTQYF. J is TRBJ2-3 and V is TRBV20-1, with a weak D call TRBD2 (6 bases). The germline V and J ends were trimmed by 3 bases and 0 bases, with 19 bases remaining between them. Germline V gene data show CDR1 as DFQATT and CDR2 as SNEGSKA (reference sequence). The CDR3 spans 17 residues.